The 29 T cell receptor beta chains below come from one sample, sequenced in a study of long-term antiretroviral therapy in people with HIV. Running of the v3.0 immunoSEQ assay took place at survey level. Some clones are missing from TCRdb's copy, which holds only in-frame ones; the method was immunoSEQ multiplex PCR. Here the sample spans roughly 19,000 clones, about 92% being singletons. The specimen comprised unsorted PBMCs, sampled 4.4 years after starting antiretroviral therapy. The receptors come from a woman in her 50s with HIV.

The chain couples TRBV10-3 to TRBJ2-3, with D maybe TRBD2 (7 bases). Germline V lookup: CDR1 ENHRY, CDR2 SYGVKD. The V and J ends lost 4 bases and 2 bases respectively, with 13 bases between them. The CDR3 runs to 15 residues. DNA of the CDR3: TGTGCCATCAGTGGAAGCGGGGACATCACAGATACGCAGTATTTT. This encodes CAISGSGDITDTQYF.

V is TRBV4-3 and J is TRBJ1-2; D is possibly TRBD1 (6 bases). The CDR3 sequence is 14 residues long. Trimming removed 1 base at V and 4 bases at J, with 10 bases between. CDR1 is LGHNA and CDR2 is YSLEER in the germline V gene. CDR3: CASSQGTALYGYTF. As DNA, the CDR3 is TGCGCCAGCAGCCAAGGGACAGCACTCTATGGCTACACCTTC.

A few counts support this clone. The gene calls are TRBV12-5 and TRBJ2-5; 11 nucleotides match TRBD2. The CDR3 contains 15 residues. Looked up from germline, CDR1 is LGHNT and CDR2 is FRNRAP. V trimming: 6 bases; J trimming: 1 base; junction bases outside the gene matches: 4. CDR3 nucleotides: TGTGCTAGTGGCCCGGGACTAGCGGTCCAAGAGACCCAGTACTTC. Its translation is CASGPGLAVQETQYF.

This clone was seen a single time. The chain links TRBV19 to TRBJ1-1; D remains ambiguous. V was shortened by 9 bases and J by 7 bases, with 15 bases between the two germline ends. This CDR3 comprises 12 residues. Germline CDR1 and CDR2: LNHDA and SQIVND (reference sequence). The CDR3 region is CARRTYHSEAFF. Here the CDR3 DNA reads TGTGCCAGACGCACGTACCACAGTGAAGCTTTCTTT. Supplemented by reference TRBV19 and TRBJ1-1, the full variable domain reads DGGITQSPKYLFRKEGQNVTLSCEQNLNHDAMYWYRQDPGQGLRLIYYSQIVNDFQKGDIAEGYSVSREKKESFPLTVTSAQKNPTAFYLCARRTYHSEAFFGQGTRLTVV.

The gene calls are TRBV10-3 and TRBJ1-2; maybe TRBD1 (5 bases). Trimming took off 6 bases at V and 3 bases at J, with 17 bases between the two ends. The CDR3 is made up of 15 amino acids. Germline CDR1 is ENHRY and CDR2 is SYGVKD. The DNA for the CDR3 is TGTGCCATCAGGACGCGGGGGACCCACGACTATGGCTACACCTTC. Translating it yields CAIRTRGTHDYGYTF.

A few counts support this clone. V is TRBV2 and J is TRBJ1-1; D is unresolved. This CDR3 has 13 residues. Germline-derived CDR1 and CDR2 are SNHLY and FYNNEI. V was cut by 8 bases and J by 3 bases, with 13 bases left in between. The CDR3 is CASSEGGDTEAFF. The CDR3 DNA reads as TGTGCCAGCTCCGAGGGTGGGGACACTGAAGCTTTCTTT.

The chain is built from TRBV5-1 and TRBJ2-3; 12 bases are shared with TRBD2. The CDR3 is 16 amino acids. Germline CDR1 is SGHRS and CDR2 is YFSETQ. Trimming cost V 5 bases and J 1 base; bases outside gene matches: 5. CDR3 sequence reads: CASRRRLAGGTDTQYF. In DNA, the CDR3 is TGCGCCAGCAGACGTAGACTAGCGGGGGGCACAGATACGCAGTATTTT. The full variable domain, completed using reference TRBV5-1 and TRBJ2-3, is KAGVTQTPRYLIKTRGQQVTLSCSPISGHRSVSWYQQTPGQGLQFLFEYFSETQRNKGNFPGRFSGRQFSNSRSEMNVSTLELGDSALYLCASRRRLAGGTDTQYFGPGTRLTVL.

The chain combines TRBV5-6 with TRBJ1-2; a possible D gene is TRBD1 (6 bases). Trimming cost V 2 bases and J 2 bases, with 7 bases left between them. The CDR3 spans 13 residues. Germline V gene data show CDR1 as SGHDT and CDR2 as YYEEEE. CDR3: CASSFRGNYGYTF. The CDR3 region has the DNA TGTGCCAGCAGCTTCAGGGGAAACTATGGCTACACCTTC.

The V call is TRBV6-4, the J call TRBJ1-2; D possibly corresponds to TRBD1 (5 bases). Trimming cost V 2 bases and J 7 bases, with 11 bases left between them. The CDR3 runs to 13 residues. Looked up from germline, CDR1 is MRHNA and CDR2 is SNTAGT. CDR3: CASSDRGEGGYTF. Written as DNA, the CDR3 is TGTGCCAGCAGTGACAGGGGCGAGGGTGGCTACACCTTC.

V and J are TRBV5-6 and TRBJ2-3; D remains ambiguous. The CDR3 sequence is 14 residues long. CDR1 and CDR2 (germline): SGHDT, YYEEEE. Trimming removed 1 base at V and 3 bases at J, with 9 bases between. CDR3 amino acids: CASSLWQNTDTQYF. Written as DNA, the CDR3 is TGTGCCAGCAGCTTGTGGCAGAATACAGATACGCAGTATTTT.

This sequence joins TRBV29-1 and TRBJ2-7, with D possibly TRBD1 on 5 matching bases. The germline CDR1 and CDR2 sequences are SQVTM and ANQGSEA. With 7 bases removed from V and 5 bases from J, the gap between germline ends came to 15 bases. CDR3 size: 12 residues. The CDR3 reads CSAGRVNNEQYF. The CDR3 DNA reads TGCAGCGCAGGCAGGGTTAATAACGAGCAGTACTTC.

The rearrangement links TRBV7-3 to TRBJ2-1, with 12 bases aligning to TRBD2. The CDR3 consists of 16 residues. J gave up 6 bases and V 5 bases, and 8 bases lay outside the gene matches. The V gene's germline CDR1 is SGHTA and CDR2 FQGTGA. The DNA of the CDR3 is TGTGCCAGCAGCCCGTACGGGACTAGCGGGTTCAATGAGCAGTTCTTC. Its protein is CASSPYGTSGFNEQFF. Together with reference TRBV7-3 and TRBJ2-1, the CDR3 gives the full variable domain: GAGVSQTPSNKVTEKGKYVELRCDPISGHTALYWYRQSLGQGPEFLIYFQGTGAADDSGLPNDRFFAVRPEGSVSTLKIQRTERGDSAVYLCASSPYGTSGFNEQFFGPGTRLTVL.

DNA of the CDR3: TGCAGTGTCGGTCTACAGCTTGAGCAGTTCTTC. Translated, it gives CSVGLQLEQFF. The chain uses TRBV20-1 and TRBJ2-1; D is unresolved. Trimming took off 7 bases at V and 9 bases at J, with 13 bases between the two ends. In germline, CDR1 is DFQATT, CDR2 SNEGSKA (reference sequence). CDR3 length equals 11 residues.

The chain joins TRBV19 to TRBJ2-7; no reliable D call. There are 13 residues in the CDR3. Trimming removed 3 bases from V and 3 bases from J, with 9 bases in between. Germline V lookup: CDR1 LNHDA, CDR2 SQIVND (reference sequence). The DNA for the CDR3 is TGTGCCAGTAGTATGGCGGAAAACTACGAGCAGTACTTC. Translation gives CASSMAENYEQYF.

The J gene is TRBJ1-2, the V gene TRBV14; D not resolved. The CDR3 runs to 13 residues. Germline CDR1 is SGHDN and CDR2 is FVKESK. The ends were cut back, 0 bases at V and 4 bases at J, with 6 bases in the middle. In DNA form, the CDR3 reads TGTGCCAGCAGCCAAGACGGCTTCTATGGCTACACCTTC. It codes for CASSQDGFYGYTF.

V is TRBV19 and J is TRBJ1-4; D may be TRBD1 (5 bases). CDR1 and CDR2 from the germline V gene are LNHDA and SQIVND (reference sequence). The CDR3 length is 14 residues. Trimming pared 5 bases from V and 4 bases from J, leaving 11 bases between. The CDR3 sequence is CASSSSGRNEKLFF. Here the CDR3 DNA reads TGTGCCAGTAGTTCCTCGGGGCGTAATGAAAAACTGTTTTTT.

V usage is TRBV5-5 and J usage is TRBJ1-1; the match to TRBD1 covers 8 bases. V lost 7 bases and J lost 10; bases outside the gene matches: 6. This CDR3 has 11 residues. From germline, CDR1 is SGHKS and CDR2 YYEKEE (reference sequence). CDR3 DNA: TGTGCCAGCTCAGGGGGCGTAGCAGCTTTCTTT. It encodes CASSGGVAAFF. Complete variable domain (other parts from reference TRBV5-5 and TRBJ1-1): DAGVTQSPTHLIKTRGQQVTLRCSPISGHKSVSWYQQVLGQGPQFIFQYYEKEERGRGNFPDRFSARQFPNYSSELNVNALLLGDSALYLCASSGGVAAFFGQGTRLTVV.

The chain couples TRBV6-1 to TRBJ2-2; TRBD2 agrees at 8 bases. V gave up 4 bases and J gave up 6 bases; unmatched junction bases: 19. This CDR3 region has 19 residues. Germline loops: CDR1 MNHNS, CDR2 SASEGT. The CDR3 loop reads CASSVATGTRLHISGELFF. CDR3 sequence (DNA): TGTGCCAGCAGTGTCGCAACCGGGACTAGACTTCACATTTCCGGGGAGCTGTTTTTT.

The J gene is TRBJ1-1, the V gene TRBV5-4; 11 nucleotides agree with TRBD1. Per the germline V gene, CDR1 is SGHNT and CDR2 is YYREEE (reference sequence). The CDR3 consists of 14 residues. V trimming: 0 bases; J trimming: 6 bases; junction bases outside the gene matches: 1. DNA for the CDR3: TGTGCCAGCAGCTTGGTGGGACAGGGGGCTGAAGCTTTCTTT. This sequence encodes CASSLVGQGAEAFF.

The chain combines TRBV5-1 with TRBJ2-5; 12 bases match TRBD2. The CDR3 runs 16 residues. Trimming took 6 bases from V and 2 from J; bases not matched to a gene: 8. The germline V gene has CDR1 SGHRS and CDR2 YFSETQ. The CDR3 DNA sequence: TGCGCCAGCACCCGCTCCGGGACTAGCGGGCAAGAGACCCAGTACTTC. This encodes CASTRSGTSGQETQYF.

The chain employs TRBV18 and TRBJ1-2; weak D call: TRBD1 (6 bases). V was pared by 1 base and J by 6 bases, with 12 bases between. Per germline, CDR1 KGHSH and CDR2 LQKENI. This CDR3 region has 14 residues. The CDR3 DNA reads as TGTGCCAGCTCACCACAACAGGGTGAGAATGGCTACACCTTC. This encodes CASSPQQGENGYTF.

The V call is TRBV18, the J call TRBJ2-7; 10 bases map to TRBD2. The CDR3 contains 16 residues. Looked up from germline, CDR1 is KGHSH and CDR2 is LQKENI. With 1 base clipped from V and 2 bases from J, the junction kept 5 bases outside the gene matches. The DNA of the CDR3 is TGTGCCAGCTCACCACTAGCGGGGGGTTTTACCTACGAGCAGTACTTC. This gives the protein CASSPLAGGFTYEQYF.

V usage is TRBV7-6 and J usage is TRBJ2-1; 10 bases fit TRBD2. The V and J ends lost 6 bases and 2 bases, in that order; junction bases with no gene match: 13. Germline V gene data show CDR1 as SGHVS and CDR2 as FNYEAQ. The CDR3 spans 18 residues. CDR3 bases: TGTGCCAGCAGTCCAGCGCCCTCTAGCGGGGGAACCTACAATGAGCAGTTCTTC. Amino acid sequence: CASSPAPSSGGTYNEQFF.

Relative to its sample, this clone is medium-sized. The chain recombines TRBV2 with TRBJ2-7; no definite D call. Germline CDR1 SNHLY, CDR2 FYNNEI. Deletions cut 3 bases from V and 4 bases from J, with 16 bases between. The CDR3 is 15 residues long. The CDR3 coding sequence is TGTGCCAGCAGTGACGAACGGATTGGGTTTTACGAGCAGTACTTC. This codes for CASSDERIGFYEQYF.

This rearrangement joins TRBV6-6 to TRBJ2-1; the D gene is possibly TRBD2 (7 bases). This CDR3 comprises 13 residues. The germline V gene has CDR1 MNHNY and CDR2 SVGAGI (reference sequence). V lost 3 bases to trimming and J lost 15 bases, with 18 bases between them. DNA of the CDR3: TGTGCCAGCAGTTATGGGAGAAGGGGGGAGGGGTTCTTC. Translated, it gives CASSYGRRGEGFF.

This clone was seen just once. The chain links TRBV9 to TRBJ1-2, with 8 bases aligning to TRBD1. Germline V gene data show CDR1 as SGDLS and CDR2 as YYNGEE. The CDR3 contains 16 residues. Trimming took 1 base from V and 5 from J; bases not matched to a gene: 10. Here the CDR3 DNA reads TGTGCCAGCAGCGTACCTCGGGCAGGGGGCTGGTATGGCTACACCTTC. As protein: CASSVPRAGGWYGYTF.

The chain uses TRBV6-5 and TRBJ2-7; D is uncertain. This CDR3 region has 12 residues. Germline loops: CDR1 MNHEY, CDR2 SVGAGI. V lost 5 bases and J 2 bases, leaving 7 bases between the germline ends. CDR3 nucleotides: TGTGCCAGCAGTACGAAGACCTACGAGCAGTACTTC. Amino acids: CASSTKTYEQYF.

The rearrangement uses TRBV21-1 and TRBJ1-2. TRBV21-1 is recorded as a pseudogene. This CDR3 spans 16 amino acids. The CDR3 protein is CASSDPGPTSSGGYTF. CDR3 DNA sequence: TGTGCCAGCAGCGATCCGGGACCGACCAGCTCGGGTGGCTACACCTTC.

This chain joins TRBV6-1 and TRBJ1-6, with D unresolved. The CDR3 is 14 amino acids. Trimming took 0 bases from V and 6 from J, leaving 6 bases between them. The germline gives CDR1 MNHNS, CDR2 SASEGT. For the CDR3, the DNA is TGTGCCAGCAGTGAAGCATGGACTAATTCACCCCTCCACTTT. It encodes CASSEAWTNSPLHF.